What follows are 18 T cell receptor beta chains derived from one specimen sequenced in a study of OX40 agonist ivuxolimab in advanced cancers. The method was immunoSEQ multiplex PCR; TCRdb's version includes in-frame clones alone and lacks a portion of them. The sample has around 60,000 clones; 75% to 95% are singletons. Material: CD4+ or CD8+ T cells sorted from blood, obtained in a trial of the OX40 agonist ivuxolimab. These receptors were taken from an adult with an advanced solid tumor such as melanoma, head and neck, liver or kidney cancer.

The gene calls are TRBV21-1 and TRBJ2-7; whether TRBD2, the table's D call, matches the DNA was not checked. TRBV21-1 is termed a pseudogene. The CDR3 extends over 16 amino acids. Here the CDR3 DNA reads TGTGCCAGCAGCAAAGGACGGGCATGCGGGCCTTACGAGCAGTACTTC. Residues: CASSKGRACGPYEQYF.

In its sample, this clone was seen a few times. The chain carries TRBV28 and TRBJ2-1; D is undetermined. V gave up 2 bases and J gave up 4 bases, with 9 bases separating them. Germline V CDR1 and CDR2: MDHEN, SYDVKM. The CDR3 spans 14 residues. The CDR3 here is CASSLGQEYNEQFF. CDR3 in DNA: TGTGCCAGCAGTTTAGGCCAGGAGTACAATGAGCAGTTCTTC.

The gene calls are TRBV11-2 and TRBJ2-3; a possible D gene is TRBD2 (5 bases). CDR3 size: 15 residues. CDR1 and CDR2 (germline): SGHAT, FQNNGV. Trimming left V 3 bases short and J 1 base short, with 11 bases between. CDR3 in amino acids: CASSFRGPGTDTQYF. The CDR3 nucleotides are TGTGCCAGCAGCTTTCGAGGGCCGGGCACAGATACGCAGTATTTT.

The chain employs TRBV7-2 and TRBJ2-2, with 8 bases lining up with TRBD2. V shed 5 bases, J shed 6 bases, and the junction held 17 bases outside the gene matches. Per the germline V gene, CDR1 is SGHTA and CDR2 is FQGNSA. The CDR3 has 18 amino acids. In DNA form, the CDR3 reads TGTGCCAGCAGCCACCCTCCCGGGGGGGGAAAAGCGGCCGGGGAGCTGTTTTTT. Translation: CASSHPPGGGKAAGELFF.

The V and J genes are TRBV27 and TRBJ1-5; D gene ambiguous. Trimming took off 7 bases at V and 7 bases at J, with 11 bases between the two ends. This CDR3 has 12 amino acids. In germline, CDR1 is MNHEY, CDR2 SMNVEV (reference sequence). The CDR3, as DNA: TGTGCCAGCACCACCGGTGGGCAGCCCCAGCATTTT. It is translated as CASTTGGQPQHF.

J is TRBJ2-1 and V is TRBV7-9; the match to TRBD2 covers 11 bases. The J segment lost 3 bases and the V segment lost 5 bases, leaving 6 bases of the junction unmatched. CDR3 length: 16 amino acids. Germline V gene lookup returns CDR1 SEHNR and CDR2 FQNEAQ (reference sequence). The CDR3 nucleotides read TGTGCCAGCAGCCCCCCTCTAGCGGGGGGCTACAATGAGCAGTTCTTC. Its translation is CASSPPLAGGYNEQFF.

This chain links TRBV27 with TRBJ1-1; perhaps TRBD1 as D (5 bases). This CDR3 contains 15 residues. The germline V gene encodes CDR1 MNHEY and CDR2 SMNVEV (reference sequence). With 3 bases removed from V and 3 bases from J, the gap between germline ends came to 14 bases. CDR3: CASSLGWGADTEAFF. For the CDR3, the DNA is TGTGCCAGCAGTTTGGGGTGGGGCGCCGACACTGAAGCTTTCTTT.

The rearrangement uses TRBV4-1 and TRBJ2-2; 11 bases are a match to TRBD1. CDR3 length: 18 residues. Germline V gene lookup returns CDR1 MGHRA and CDR2 YSYEKL. Trimming removed 3 bases from V and 3 bases from J; junction bases left unmatched: 9. DNA for the CDR3: TGCGCCAGCAGCCATCCGTTGGCGGGACAGGGGGACACCGGGGAGCTGTTTTTT. This sequence encodes CASSHPLAGQGDTGELFF.

This clone appeared a single time. J is TRBJ2-3 and V is TRBV9, with TRBD2 identical over 10 bases. The CDR3 spans 17 residues. The J segment lost 5 bases and the V segment lost 3 bases, leaving 12 bases of the junction unmatched. CDR1 is SGDLS and CDR2 is YYNGEE in the germline V gene. CDR3 region: CASSEGVLAGPGDTQYF. The CDR3 DNA reads as TGTGCCAGCAGCGAGGGGGTACTAGCGGGGCCCGGAGATACGCAGTATTTT.

The V call is TRBV4-2, the J call TRBJ2-1, with 9 bases identical to TRBD2. Germline V gene lookup returns CDR1 LGHNA and CDR2 YNFKEQ. This CDR3 is 13 amino acids long. V was clipped by 3 bases and J by 9 bases; unmatched bases: 3. The CDR3 reads CASSQVAGVEQFF. CDR3 sequence (DNA): TGTGCCAGCAGCCAGGTAGCGGGAGTTGAGCAGTTCTTC.

The chain recombines TRBV10-2 with TRBJ2-7, with 9 nucleotides matching TRBD2. Germline-derived CDR1 and CDR2 are WSHSY and SAAADI. J lost 4 bases, V lost 5 bases, and 15 bases had no gene match. The CDR3 has 17 residues. This chain's CDR3 is CASSQGWPSGASYEQYF. In DNA, the CDR3 is TGCGCCAGCAGTCAGGGCTGGCCTAGCGGGGCCTCTTACGAGCAGTACTTC.

The V call is TRBV10-2, the J call TRBJ2-7; perhaps TRBD1 as D (6 bases). The CDR3 has 12 residues. The V gene lost 7 bases and the J gene lost 4 bases, with 11 bases spanning the gap. Germline loops: CDR1 WSHSY, CDR2 SAAADI. This CDR3 is CASTPDSYEQYF. CDR3 sequence (DNA): TGCGCCAGCACTCCGGACAGTTACGAGCAGTACTTC.

The rearrangement joins TRBV4-2 to TRBJ2-7; a possible D gene is TRBD2 (6 bases). The V end lost 5 bases, the J end lost 2 bases, and 19 bases lay between the germline ends. This CDR3 has 16 residues. Germline V gene data show CDR1 as LGHNA and CDR2 as YNFKEQ. CDR3 sequence (DNA): TGTGCCAGCAGCACCAGCGTACTAGCTCCTACCTACGAGCAGTACTTC. As protein: CASSTSVLAPTYEQYF.

The CDR3 DNA is TGTGCCAGCAGCCAAGGGACAGGGGGCCGGAACATTCAGTACTTC. Translated: CASSQGTGGRNIQYF. This chain connects TRBV4-2 to TRBJ2-4; 11 bases are shared with TRBD1. CDR3 length: 15 amino acids. J gave up 7 bases and V 1 base, and 3 bases lay outside the gene matches. CDR1 LGHNA and CDR2 YNFKEQ come from the germline V gene.

This chain links TRBV5-1 with TRBJ2-2; D gene uncertain. The CDR3 covers 14 residues. V was shortened by 4 bases and J by 2 bases, with 9 bases between the two germline ends. Germline CDR1 SGHRS, CDR2 YFSETQ. The CDR3 spells CASSTPDNTGELFF. The CDR3 nucleotides read TGCGCCAGCAGCACACCGGACAACACCGGGGAGCTGTTTTTT.

The V gene is TRBV28, the J gene TRBJ2-5; D gene unclear. The germline V gene encodes CDR1 MDHEN and CDR2 SYDVKM. Deletions cut 5 bases from V and 3 bases from J, with 7 bases between. CDR3 length: 12 amino acids. The CDR3 nucleotides are TGTGCCAGCAGTCTCACAAAAGAGACCCAGTACTTC. Its protein product is CASSLTKETQYF.

This clone was seen many times. J is TRBJ2-3 and V is TRBV6-4; D perhaps matches TRBD2 (6 bases). Trimming took off 5 bases at V and 0 bases at J, with 6 bases between the two ends. Per germline, CDR1 MRHNA and CDR2 SNTAGT. The CDR3 spans 13 residues. This CDR3 is CASSSGSTDTQYF. Here the CDR3 DNA reads TGTGCCAGCAGTAGCGGGAGCACAGATACGCAGTATTTT.

The chain links TRBV7-2 to TRBJ2-7; 10 nucleotides agree with TRBD2. This CDR3 is 18 amino acids long. The J segment lost 2 bases and the V segment lost 3 bases, leaving 13 bases of the junction unmatched. The V gene's germline CDR1 is SGHTA and CDR2 FQGNSA. CDR3 protein: CASSFGRTSGTLPYEQYF. The CDR3 DNA sequence: TGTGCCAGCAGCTTCGGCAGGACTAGCGGAACCTTACCCTACGAGCAGTACTTC.